These 13 T cell receptor beta chains came from one sample sequenced in a study of blood T cell repertoires in COVID-19. TCRdb keeps only in-frame clones here, not all; method: immunoSEQ multiplex PCR. The table lists roughly 150,000 clones, around nine tenths of them singletons. Sequencing was done on a sample of peripheral blood. Receptors were obtained from a man in his forties or fifties who had recovered from COVID-19.

The chain employs TRBV2 and TRBJ1-4; TRBD1 is a possible D gene (6 bases). The ends were cut back, 6 bases at V and 8 bases at J, with 16 bases in the middle. CDR3 length: 14 residues. Germline loops: CDR1 SNHLY, CDR2 FYNNEI. CDR3 coding DNA: TGTGCCAGCAGGGGGGGGGCCCGAGAGGAAAAACTGTTTTTT. This gives the protein CASRGGAREEKLFF. The entire variable domain, with the rest obtained from reference TRBV2 and TRBJ1-4, is as follows: EPEVTQTPSHQVTQMGQEVILRCVPISNHLYFYWYRQILGQKVEFLVSFYNNEISEKSEIFDDQFSVERPDGSNFTLKIRSTKLEDSAMYFCASRGGAREEKLFFGSGTQLSVL.

The V gene is TRBV11-2, the J gene TRBJ2-4; TRBD1 is a possible D gene (6 bases). The CDR3 consists of 14 residues. V dropped 2 bases and J dropped 8 bases, with 13 bases sitting between them. The germline gives CDR1 SGHAT, CDR2 FQNNGV. The CDR3 bases are TGTGCCAGCAGCTTACGGACAGACGGTCACATTCAGTACTTC. Encoded protein: CASSLRTDGHIQYF.

The CDR3 nucleotides are TGTGCCAGCAGCTACCGGGACAACTCCCTAGCCAATCAGCCCCAGCATTTT. Its translation is CASSYRDNSLANQPQHF. The chain links TRBV5-7 to TRBJ1-5, with D perhaps matching TRBD1 (6 bases). TRBV5-7 qualifies as an ORF whose function is uncertain. Trimming took 3 bases from V and 3 from J, leaving 19 bases between them. The CDR3 loop spans 17 amino acids.

The chain employs TRBV29-1 and TRBJ2-6, with a tentative D call TRBD2 (5 bases). Trimming cost V 1 base and J 2 bases, with 9 bases left between them. The CDR3 has 15 residues. CDR1 and CDR2 (germline): SQVTM, ANQGSEA. CDR3 DNA: TGCAGCGTTGAAGTTCCCGGGGCTGGGGCCAACGTCCTGACTTTC. It specifies CSVEVPGAGANVLTF. The full variable domain, its missing parts supplied by reference TRBV29-1 and TRBJ2-6, is SAVISQKPSRDICQRGTSLTIQCQVDSQVTMMFWYRQQPGQSLTLIATANQGSEATYESGFVIDKFPISRPNLTFSTLTVSNMSPEDSSIYLCSVEVPGAGANVLTFGAGSRLTVL.

This chain links TRBV7-9 with TRBJ2-7; 10 positions agree with TRBD1. This CDR3 has 14 amino acids. V lost 5 bases to trimming and J lost 6 bases; unmatched junction nucleotides: 7. Germline V gene data show CDR1 as SEHNR and CDR2 as FQNEAQ (reference sequence). DNA of the CDR3: TGTGCCAGCAGCCATGACAGGGGGCGCGCCGAGCAGTACTTC. This translates into CASSHDRGRAEQYF.

This chain uses TRBV4-3 with TRBJ1-1, with 7 bases matching TRBD1. This CDR3 comprises 14 residues. V shed 6 bases and J 4 bases; nucleotides not matched to a gene: 8. Germline values: CDR1 LGHNA, CDR2 YSLEER. The CDR3 here is CASSYRGFVTEAFF. The CDR3 DNA follows: TGCGCCAGCAGTTACAGGGGATTCGTCACTGAAGCTTTCTTT.

V is TRBV7-2 and J is TRBJ1-1; perhaps TRBD1 as D (5 bases). The CDR3 covers 13 residues. Germline V gives CDR1 SGHTA, CDR2 FQGNSA. V lost 8 bases to trimming and J lost 1 base, with 11 bases between them. The CDR3 nucleotides are TGTGCCAGCTTCCTGGGGGGGAACACTGAAGCTTTCTTT. Residues: CASFLGGNTEAFF.

CDR3 sequence reads: CASSLALAGGSDTQYF. The CDR3 nucleotides read TGCGCCAGCAGCTTGGCACTAGCGGGAGGTTCAGATACGCAGTATTTT. The V and J genes are TRBV5-1 and TRBJ2-3; 12 nucleotides align to TRBD2. The CDR3 is 16 residues long. Germline loops: CDR1 SGHRS, CDR2 YFSETQ. V was clipped by 0 bases and J by 4 bases; unmatched bases: 3.

The V call is TRBV30, the J call TRBJ2-5; D not certain. The germline V gene encodes CDR1 GTSNPN and CDR2 SVGIG (reference sequence). V was cut by 2 bases and J by 4 bases, with 8 bases left in between. The CDR3 loop spans 12 amino acids. The CDR3 loop reads CAWSPSSETQYF. In DNA form, the CDR3 reads TGTGCCTGGAGTCCGAGCTCAGAGACCCAGTACTTC.

The genes are TRBV5-4 and TRBJ2-2; no firm D call. V was clipped by 3 bases and J by 5 bases, with 5 bases between them. The germline V gene encodes CDR1 SGHNT and CDR2 YYREEE (reference sequence). The CDR3 has 12 amino acids. CDR3 coding DNA: TGTGCCAGCAGCTGGCATACCGGGGAGCTGTTTTTT. This translates into CASSWHTGELFF.

This clone has a handful of counts. The chain couples TRBV7-2 to TRBJ2-1; weak D call: TRBD2 (6 bases). Trimming removed 1 base at V and 2 bases at J, with 9 bases between. CDR3 length: 15 residues. In germline, CDR1 is SGHTA, CDR2 FQGNSA. As DNA, the CDR3 is TGTGCCAGCAGCTTAGTTGGGGGGACCTACAATGAGCAGTTCTTC. Protein: CASSLVGGTYNEQFF.

J is TRBJ1-2 and V is TRBV30; TRBD1 agrees at 10 bases. V lost 5 bases to trimming and J lost 4 bases; unmatched junction nucleotides: 16. The CDR3 has 17 residues. The V gene's germline CDR1 is GTSNPN and CDR2 SVGIG (reference sequence). As DNA, the CDR3 is TGTGCCTGGGAAAGACGGGACAGGGGCCTCCGATCCTATGGCTACACCTTC. This codes for CAWERRDRGLRSYGYTF.

The chain joins TRBV10-3 to TRBJ2-7; 7 bases are shared with TRBD1. CDR1 and CDR2 (germline): ENHRY, SYGVKD. V shed 3 bases and J 0 bases; nucleotides not matched to a gene: 5. The CDR3 length is 15 residues. The CDR3, as DNA: TGTGCCATCAGTGACCCAGGGGGTAGCTCCTACGAGCAGTACTTC. Encoded protein: CAISDPGGSSYEQYF.